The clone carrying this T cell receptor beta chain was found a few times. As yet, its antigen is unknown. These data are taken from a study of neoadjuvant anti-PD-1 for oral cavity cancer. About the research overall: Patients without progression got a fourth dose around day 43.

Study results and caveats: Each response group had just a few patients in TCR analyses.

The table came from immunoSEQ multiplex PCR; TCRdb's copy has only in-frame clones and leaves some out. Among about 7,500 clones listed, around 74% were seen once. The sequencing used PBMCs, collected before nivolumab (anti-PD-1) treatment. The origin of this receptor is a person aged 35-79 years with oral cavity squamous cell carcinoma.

Here the CDR3 DNA reads TGCGCCAGCAGCGGCGGACAGTCGAGCTCCTACGAGCAGTACTTC. Residues: CASSGGQSSSYEQYF. The chain uses TRBV5-1 and TRBJ2-7; D possibly corresponds to TRBD1 (6 bases). V lost 4 bases and J 0 bases, leaving 14 bases between the germline ends. In germline, CDR1 is SGHRS, CDR2 YFSETQ. This CDR3 comprises 15 residues.